The 15 T cell receptor beta chains in this list originate from one sample, sequenced in a study of patients and donors after allogeneic stem cell transplantation. TCRdb re-called the RT-PCR reads through MiXCR, storing one row per CDR3 protein. The profile covers some 150,000 distinct CDR3 sequences, with 37% appearing a single time and 40% to 55% taken by the ten largest. The sample consisted of blood, either unsorted or a sorted T cell fraction (not recorded which). These receptors were taken from a human donor who was either an allogeneic HSCT recipient or a stem cell or donor lymphocyte infusion donor (not recorded which). It is not recorded whose cells these are; they may come from a transplant donor.

The chain couples TRBV5-1 to TRBJ1-1; D unresolved. The CDR3 extends over 16 amino acids. V was cut by 3 bases and J by 1 base, with 16 bases left in between. Per the germline V gene, CDR1 is SGHRS and CDR2 is YFSETQ. The CDR3 is CASSSRTTVGNTEAFF. The CDR3 DNA is TGCGCCAGCAGCTCGAGGACCACGGTGGGGAACACTGAAGCTTTCTTT.

This clonotype was counted once. The chain recombines TRBV29-1 with TRBJ2-1; D remains unclear. V was clipped by 3 bases and J by 1 base, with 7 bases between them. The CDR3 loop spans 13 amino acids. CDR1 SQVTM and CDR2 ANQGSEA come from the germline V gene. The CDR3 sequence is CSVDSPSYNEQFF. Written as DNA, the CDR3 is TGCAGCGTTGATTCTCCATCCTACAATGAGCAGTTCTTC.

This clonotype was counted between two and nine times. The chain joins TRBV27 to TRBJ1-1, with D unclear. The germline gives CDR1 MNHEY, CDR2 SMNVEV (reference sequence). Between the trimmed V and J ends, which lost 2 bases and 5 bases, there was a span of 15 bases. The CDR3 runs to 15 residues. Written as DNA, the CDR3 is TGTGCCAGCAGTTTAGATGGGAGAGGTAGGACTGAAGCTTTCTTT. Its protein is CASSLDGRGRTEAFF.

This rearrangement joins TRBV12-3 or TRBV12-4 to TRBJ2-7; D is undetermined. V was trimmed by 3 bases and J by 3 bases, leaving 12 bases between them. This CDR3 has 14 residues. The chain's CDR3 is CASSFGPIGYEQYV. In nucleotides, the CDR3 is TGTGCCAGCAGTTTCGGACCTATCGGCTACGAGCAGTACGTC.

The chain joins TRBV7-2 to TRBJ2-3; 7 bases agree with TRBD2. CDR3 length: 15 residues. The V gene's germline CDR1 is SGHTA and CDR2 FQGNSA. The V gene end was trimmed by 6 bases and the J gene end by 2 bases; junction bases not matched to a gene: 8. CDR3 protein: CASSPGLELTDTQYF. Here the CDR3 DNA reads TGTGCCAGCAGTCCAGGACTAGAACTCACAGATACGCAGTATTTT.

This clonotype appeared a few times. In nucleotides, the CDR3 is TGCAGTGCTTTGGACGGGGGGGCCCCTGATACGCAGTATTTT. Residues: CSALDGGAPDTQYF. The chain links TRBV20-1 to TRBJ2-3; 8 bases fit TRBD2. With V trimmed by 5 bases and J by 6 bases, 10 bases remained unmatched. The CDR3 runs to 14 residues. Germline V lookup: CDR1 DFQATT, CDR2 SNEGSKA (reference sequence).

This chain connects TRBV12-3 or TRBV12-4 to TRBJ2-1, with 9 bases aligning to TRBD1. This CDR3 has 15 amino acids. V was clipped by 4 bases and J by 9 bases; unmatched bases: 10. The DNA of the CDR3 is TGTGCCAGCAGTTCCGGGACAGGGAATAAGCCTGAGCAGTTCTTC. Translation gives CASSSGTGNKPEQFF.

This chain connects TRBV5-6 to TRBJ1-5, with 8 bases fitting TRBD1. Germline V gene lookup returns CDR1 SGHDT and CDR2 YYEEEE. The trim removed 4 bases at V and 3 bases at J, leaving 6 bases unmatched. This CDR3 comprises 15 residues. The CDR3 coding sequence is TGTGCCAGCAGCAGGACAGGGTCCCTCAATCAGCCCCAGCATTTT. Protein: CASSRTGSLNQPQHF. Filled out from reference TRBV5-6 and TRBJ1-5, the complete variable domain reads DAGVTQSPTHLIKTRGQQVTLRCSPKSGHDTVSWYQQALGQGPQFIFQYYEEEERQRGNFPDRFSGHQFPNYSSELNVNALLLGDSALYLCASSRTGSLNQPQHFGDGTRLSIL.

The rearrangement uses TRBV9 and TRBJ1-1; perhaps TRBD1 as D (5 bases). This CDR3 is 13 amino acids long. In germline, CDR1 is SGDLS, CDR2 YYNGEE. The V end lost 0 bases, the J end lost 6 bases, and 9 bases lay between the germline ends. CDR3 loop: CASSVALGPEAFF. DNA for the CDR3: TGTGCCAGCAGCGTAGCTTTGGGGCCTGAAGCTTTCTTT.

The CDR3 sequence is CASSSTGGPGGDSPLHF. The DNA of the CDR3 is TGTGCCAGCAGCTCTACCGGGGGACCCGGGGGGGATTCACCCCTCCACTTT. V and J are TRBV7-2 and TRBJ1-6, with a possible D match to TRBD1 (5 bases). The V end lost 4 bases, the J end lost 8 bases, and 21 bases lay between the germline ends. This CDR3 has 17 amino acids. Germline V lookup: CDR1 SGHTA, CDR2 FQGNSA.

V is TRBV12-3 or TRBV12-4 and J is TRBJ2-2, with D unresolved. This CDR3 contains 13 residues. Trimming pared 4 bases from V and 7 bases from J, leaving 10 bases between. Written as DNA, the CDR3 is TGTGCCAGCAGTTCGGCAAATGGCGGGGAGCTGTTTTTT. This gives the protein CASSSANGGELFF.

This sequence joins TRBV20-1 and TRBJ1-2; perhaps TRBD1 as D (5 bases). CDR1 is DFQATT, CDR2 SNEGSKA, per germline (reference sequence). CDR3 length: 16 amino acids. V lost 1 base, J lost 4 bases, and 19 bases lay in between. The CDR3 region is CSARAIGATEPYGYTF. CDR3 DNA: TGCAGTGCTAGAGCGATTGGGGCGACGGAACCCTATGGCTACACCTTC.

The J gene is TRBJ2-7, the V gene TRBV7-9; tentative D call: TRBD2 (5 bases). This CDR3 region has 13 residues. In germline, CDR1 is SEHNR, CDR2 FQNEAQ (reference sequence). Trimming took 0 bases from V and 2 from J, leaving 5 bases between them. In DNA form, the CDR3 reads TGTGCCAGCAGCTTAGCCGGGACCTACGAGCAGTACGTC. It yields the protein CASSLAGTYEQYV.

This clonotype was counted between two and nine times. V gene TRBV12-3 or TRBV12-4 combines with J gene TRBJ2-1, with 7 bases fitting TRBD2. V was clipped by 7 bases and J by 4 bases; unmatched bases: 4. The CDR3 sequence is 13 residues long. The CDR3 is CASTVGGYNEQFF. The CDR3 DNA reads TGTGCCAGCACAGTGGGGGGGTACAATGAGCAGTTCTTC.

This clonotype was counted a few times. This sequence joins TRBV5-1 and TRBJ2-5, with a tentative D call TRBD1 (6 bases). The germline V gene has CDR1 SGHRS and CDR2 YFSETQ. The V end lost 3 bases, the J end lost 4 bases, and 16 bases lay between the germline ends. The CDR3 covers 15 residues. CDR3 bases: TGCGCCAGCAGCTATCGTCAAGGGGGTGGAGAGACCCAGTACTTC. It translates to CASSYRQGGGETQYF.